The 3 T cell receptor beta chains presented below share a single source sample, sequenced in a study of identical twins. TCRdb ran MiXCR on the 5' RACE reads and lists one entry per CDR3 protein. The sample shows hundreds of thousands of distinct CDR3 sequences, approximately 13% of them seen only once. The sample was also linked to a second study, of yellow fever vaccine responses in identical twins.

What was sequenced was CD8+ T cells sorted from blood. The receptors here all came from a woman aged 18-29 years in good health.

The chain joins TRBV7-9 to TRBJ2-2, with D uncertain. Germline loops: CDR1 SEHNR, CDR2 FQNEAQ (reference sequence). Trimming removed 1 base at V and 2 bases at J, with 11 bases between. The length of the CDR3 is 16 residues. For the CDR3, the DNA is TGTGCCAGCAGCTTAGGTCCTACCGTTAACACCGGGGAGCTGTTTTTT. Translated, it gives CASSLGPTVNTGELFF.

This clonotype was counted at least ten times. V gene TRBV12-3 or TRBV12-4 combines with J gene TRBJ2-2, with 10 bases matching TRBD1. With V trimmed by 5 bases and J by 2 bases, 5 bases remained unmatched. The CDR3 is 16 residues long. This CDR3 reads CASSILTGGNTGELFF. In DNA, the CDR3 is TGTGCCAGCAGTATCCTGACAGGGGGCAACACCGGGGAGCTGTTTTTT.

This clonotype appeared many times. The chain couples TRBV28 to TRBJ2-1, with D perhaps matching TRBD2 (7 bases). The germline V and J ends were trimmed by 5 bases and 6 bases, with 14 bases remaining between them. This CDR3 is built from 14 residues. Germline lookup yields CDR1 MDHEN and CDR2 SYDVKM. The DNA of the CDR3 is TGTGCCAGCAGTACACAGGGACTACCCAATGAGCAGTTCTTC. Translation: CASSTQGLPNEQFF. Looking up the rest from reference TRBV28 and TRBJ2-1 gives the full variable domain: DVKVTQSSRYLVKRTGEKVFLECVQDMDHENMFWYRQDPGLGLRLIYFSYDVKMKEKGDIPEGYSVSREKKERFSLILESASTNQTSMYLCASSTQGLPNEQFFGPGTRLTVL.